Below, 13 T cell receptor beta chains from the same sample are listed, as sequenced in a study of shared clonotypes between healthy human individuals. The assay was immunoSEQ multiplex PCR, and TCRdb's table has in-frame clones only and misses some. The table lists approximately 940,000 clones, more than 75% of them singletons, with about 1.5% in the top ten. The specimen was memory CD4+ T cells sorted from blood. Subset defined: CD45RA-negative fraction. The receptors come from a man aged 18 to 35 in good health.

The chain couples TRBV18 to TRBJ2-6; D may be TRBD1 (6 bases). The V and J ends lost 0 bases and 2 bases respectively, with 8 bases between them. Germline CDR1 reads KGHSH; CDR2 reads LQKENI. The CDR3 length is 16 residues. The chain's CDR3 is CASSPPGAAGANVLTF. The CDR3 coding sequence is TGTGCCAGCTCACCACCGGGGGCGGCTGGGGCCAACGTCCTGACTTTC.

The rearrangement uses TRBV5-1 and TRBJ2-3; 13 positions agree with TRBD2. Germline assignment: CDR1 SGHRS and CDR2 YFSETQ. The CDR3 runs 15 residues. After removal of 6 bases from V and 3 bases from J, the junction contained 4 bases not matched to a gene. The CDR3 region is CASTGLAGATDTQYF. The CDR3 nucleotides read TGCGCCAGCACAGGACTAGCGGGAGCGACAGATACGCAGTATTTT. Variable domain in full (rest from reference TRBV5-1 and TRBJ2-3): KAGVTQTPRYLIKTRGQQVTLSCSPISGHRSVSWYQQTPGQGLQFLFEYFSETQRNKGNFPGRFSGRQFSNSRSEMNVSTLELGDSALYLCASTGLAGATDTQYFGPGTRLTVL.

V is TRBV2 and J is TRBJ2-3, with D maybe TRBD2 (5 bases). V was shortened by 4 bases and J by 2 bases, with 13 bases between the two germline ends. Germline V lookup: CDR1 SNHLY, CDR2 FYNNEI. The length of the CDR3 is 15 residues. The CDR3 DNA sequence: TGTGCCAGCAGTGGCGGGCGGCCTGTCACAGATACGCAGTATTTT. Translation gives CASSGGRPVTDTQYF.

V gene TRBV7-2 combines with J gene TRBJ2-5; perhaps TRBD1 as D (5 bases). Germline V gives CDR1 SGHTA, CDR2 FQGNSA. With 2 bases removed from V and 5 bases from J, the gap between germline ends came to 12 bases. This CDR3 contains 14 residues. The CDR3 is CASSLTRTQETQYF. The DNA of the CDR3 is TGTGCCAGCAGCTTAACCAGGACACAGGAGACCCAGTACTTC.

This clone is a singleton in its sample. The chain couples TRBV4-3 to TRBJ1-3; D uncertain. CDR3 length: 15 residues. V was clipped by 3 bases and J by 0 bases, with 9 bases between them. Germline V gene sequence: CDR1 LGHNA, CDR2 YSLEER. CDR3 coding DNA: TGCGCCAGCAGCCAGGATGCCTTCTCTGGAAACACCATATATTTT. Residues: CASSQDAFSGNTIYF.

This chain uses TRBV27 with TRBJ2-1, with D perhaps matching TRBD1 or TRBD2 (5 bases each). The germline CDR1 and CDR2 sequences are MNHEY and SMNVEV (reference sequence). The CDR3 contains 16 residues. The ends were cut back, 2 bases at V and 0 bases at J, with 11 bases in the middle. CDR3 coding DNA: TGTGCCAGCAGTTTAGTAGAGGGGCGCTCCTACAATGAGCAGTTCTTC. As protein: CASSLVEGRSYNEQFF.

This clone was seen only a few times. The genes are TRBV10-3 and TRBJ2-2; TRBD1 aligns across 9 bases. Per germline, CDR1 ENHRY and CDR2 SYGVKD. With 8 bases clipped from V and 2 bases from J, the junction kept 6 bases outside the gene matches. The CDR3 runs 15 residues. CDR3 protein: CAIGPGQGNTGELFF. CDR3 nucleotides: TGTGCCATCGGTCCGGGACAGGGTAACACCGGGGAGCTGTTTTTT.

This clone was counted a single time. The V gene is TRBV4-1, the J gene TRBJ2-5; D is unclear. Germline-derived CDR1 and CDR2 are MGHRA and YSYEKL. The CDR3 length is 14 residues. Trimming removed 0 bases at V and 5 bases at J, with 10 bases between. This CDR3 reads CASSQESGFETQYF. DNA for the CDR3: TGCGCCAGCAGCCAAGAGTCCGGGTTTGAGACCCAGTACTTC.

V and J are TRBV5-1 and TRBJ2-2; TRBD2 matches 12 bases. This CDR3 is 16 amino acids long. The germline gives CDR1 SGHRS, CDR2 YFSETQ. The V gene end was trimmed by 3 bases and the J gene end by 5 bases; junction bases not matched to a gene: 5. The CDR3 DNA follows: TGCGCCAGCAGCTCTACCGGACTAGCGGGGACCGGGGAGCTGTTTTTT. This translates into CASSSTGLAGTGELFF.

This clone was picked up one time. V is TRBV18 and J is TRBJ2-2; D gene uncertain. CDR1 is KGHSH, CDR2 LQKENI, per germline. CDR3 length: 14 residues. V was trimmed by 2 bases and J by 1 base, leaving 5 bases between them. The CDR3 here is CASSPGRNTGELFF. The CDR3 DNA follows: TGTGCCAGCTCACCAGGGCGGAACACCGGGGAGCTGTTTTTT.

Concerning this clone itself: This sample also contains other DNA sequences that code for the same CDR3. This sequence joins TRBV18 and TRBJ1-3; D is unclear. Looked up from germline, CDR1 is KGHSH and CDR2 is LQKENI. CDR3 length: 14 residues. The V end was cut by 2 bases, the J end by 0 bases, with 5 bases between. In nucleotides, the CDR3 is TGTGCCAGCTCACCAGGTGTCTCTGGAAACACCATATATTTT. It yields the protein CASSPGVSGNTIYF.

About this clone: The sample contains more than one DNA sequence encoding this CDR3. The rearrangement links TRBV6-1 to TRBJ1-2; D gene ambiguous. Germline values: CDR1 MNHNS, CDR2 SASEGT. The germline V and J ends were trimmed by 1 base and 5 bases, with 5 bases remaining between them. The CDR3 is 12 residues long. In DNA form, the CDR3 reads TGTGCCAGCAGTGAAGGTCCTTATGGCTACACCTTC. The encoded protein is CASSEGPYGYTF.

The chain is built from TRBV5-4 and TRBJ2-5; TRBD2 is a possible D gene (6 bases). In germline, CDR1 is SGHNT, CDR2 YYREEE (reference sequence). The CDR3 totals 14 residues. The V end lost 3 bases, the J end lost 4 bases, and 13 bases lay between the germline ends. This CDR3 is CASSWSSSGETQYF. CDR3 in DNA: TGTGCCAGCAGCTGGAGTAGTAGCGGAGAGACCCAGTACTTC.